This T cell receptor beta chain was retrieved from a study of T-cell memory formation after mild COVID-19. Study-level results: Certain responding clones were present in pre-infection memory, suggesting participation of cross-reactive memory. Among contracting clones, CD4+ were mainly CM/EM and CD8+ enriched in EMRA. SARS-CoV-2 specificity of second-wave clones peaking day 37 was unconfirmed.

Germline CDR1 is SEHNR and CDR2 is FQNEAQ (reference sequence). CDR3 size: 14 residues. V gave up 5 bases and J gave up 7 bases, with 18 bases separating them. As regards this clonotype: Its target is not known.

TCRdb reanalysed the 5' RACE reads using MiXCR and keeps one entry per CDR3 protein. Of about 250,000 distinct CDR3 sequences in the sample, 15% were seen once. Sequenced input: PBMCs or a T cell subset sorted from them (not recorded which). The TCR was taken from an adult woman who had mild COVID-19 (a few samples of this study predate the infection). Cell type and time point are not known. This rearrangement joins TRBV7-9 to TRBJ2-7, with a weak D call TRBD1 (7 bases). The CDR3 DNA is TGTGCCAGCAGCACCAGGGGGGACCCCTGGGAGCAGTACTTC. Its translation is CASSTRGDPWEQYF.